The 12 T cell receptor beta chains reported below all come from one sample, sequenced in a study of blood T cell repertoires in COVID-19. Data came from immunoSEQ multiplex PCR; TCRdb stores just in-frame clones and leaves some out. The table records roughly 440,000 clones, approximately 88% of them present only once. Sequencing used peripheral blood. These receptors came from a woman aged 45 to 65 with COVID-19, enrolled during active disease.

The chain carries TRBV9 and TRBJ1-2, with 7 nucleotides matching TRBD1. J gave up 5 bases and V 2 bases, and 3 bases lay outside the gene matches. This CDR3 spans 13 amino acids. Germline V gives CDR1 SGDLS, CDR2 YYNGEE. CDR3 sequence reads: CASSVTGAYGYTF. CDR3 bases: TGTGCCAGCAGCGTTACAGGGGCGTATGGCTACACCTTC. Complete variable domain (other parts from reference TRBV9 and TRBJ1-2): DSGVTQTPKHLITATGQRVTLRCSPRSGDLSVYWYQQSLDQGLQFLIQYYNGEERAKGNILERFSAQQFPDLHSELNLSSLELGDSALYFCASSVTGAYGYTFGSGTRLTVV.

The table lists this clone with a count of one. The chain combines TRBV5-4 with TRBJ1-4; 9 bases are shared with TRBD1. J was trimmed by 6 bases and V by 1 base; bases with no gene match: 4. CDR3 length equals 15 residues. Germline CDR1 and CDR2: SGHNT and YYREEE (reference sequence). DNA for the CDR3: TGTGCCAGCAGCTTGATGACAGGGGGTGATGAAAAACTGTTTTTT. Its translation: CASSLMTGGDEKLFF. The full variable domain, its missing parts supplied by reference TRBV5-4 and TRBJ1-4, is ETGVTQSPTHLIKTRGQQVTLRCSSQSGHNTVSWYQQALGQGPQFIFQYYREEENGRGNFPPRFSGLQFPNYSSELNVNALELDDSALYLCASSLMTGGDEKLFFGSGTQLSVL.

This clone was seen once. The rearrangement uses TRBV9 and TRBJ1-5; D remains unclear. Germline V lookup: CDR1 SGDLS, CDR2 YYNGEE. CDR3 length equals 15 residues. The germline V and J ends were trimmed by 4 bases and 3 bases, with 14 bases remaining between them. The CDR3 region is CASSLSGQINQPQHF. As DNA, the CDR3 is TGTGCCAGCAGCCTTAGTGGGCAGATCAATCAGCCCCAGCATTTT.

V and J are TRBV2 and TRBJ1-5; 7 nucleotides align to TRBD1. V shed 8 bases and J 5 bases; nucleotides not matched to a gene: 6. Per germline, CDR1 SNHLY and CDR2 FYNNEI. The CDR3 extends over 13 amino acids. CDR3 bases: TGTGCCAGCCAGACAGGGATCGATCAGCCCCAGCATTTT. Protein product: CASQTGIDQPQHF.

This chain joins TRBV10-2 and TRBJ2-3; 9 bases agree with TRBD1. Trimming cost V 6 bases and J 2 bases; bases outside gene matches: 3. Germline V gene sequence: CDR1 WSHSY, CDR2 SAAADI. The CDR3 is 14 amino acids. The CDR3 coding sequence is TGCGCCAGCAGGAGGGACAGGGACACAGATACGCAGTATTTT. Translated, it gives CASRRDRDTDTQYF.

The chain couples TRBV7-6 to TRBJ1-2, with D tentatively TRBD1 (6 bases). This CDR3 region has 15 residues. Trimming stripped 7 bases from V and 5 bases from J, with 20 bases between. Germline V lookup: CDR1 SGHVS, CDR2 FNYEAQ. CDR3 DNA: TGTGCCAGCACCCAGGGGCCGGCAGGAAAATATGGCTACACCTTC. It yields the protein CASTQGPAGKYGYTF.

The V gene is TRBV13, the J gene TRBJ1-1; D unresolved. Trimming removed 1 base from V and 3 bases from J, with 15 bases in between. In germline, CDR1 is PRHDT, CDR2 FYEKMQ (reference sequence). The CDR3 is 16 amino acids. CDR3 nucleotides: TGTGCCAGCAGCTTAGTAGGCTATGGCGGATACACTGAAGCTTTCTTT. Protein product: CASSLVGYGGYTEAFF.

The chain has TRBV6-5 and TRBJ1-2; tentatively, D is TRBD1 (6 bases). The CDR3 is 15 residues long. Germline CDR1 is MNHEY and CDR2 is SVGAGI. V was trimmed by 0 bases and J by 8 bases, leaving 16 bases between them. In DNA form, the CDR3 reads TGTGCCAGCAGTTACTCTGGGAGGGCAGGGGAAGGCTACACCTTC. This translates into CASSYSGRAGEGYTF.

V gene TRBV28 combines with J gene TRBJ2-1; D possibly corresponds to TRBD1 (6 bases). The CDR3 contains 16 residues. Looked up from germline, CDR1 is MDHEN and CDR2 is SYDVKM. Deletions cut 1 base from V and 7 bases from J, with 17 bases between. This CDR3 is CASSLLTGKGANEQFF. CDR3 DNA sequence: TGTGCCAGCAGTTTATTAACAGGGAAAGGGGCGAATGAGCAGTTCTTC.

The chain is built from TRBV7-2 and TRBJ1-1, with 9 bases matching TRBD1. Trimming took 5 bases from V and 0 from J; bases not matched to a gene: 4. The CDR3 extends over 15 amino acids. Germline-derived CDR1 and CDR2 are SGHTA and FQGNSA. The chain's CDR3 is CASSQGQGLNTEAFF. CDR3 bases: TGTGCCAGCAGCCAGGGACAGGGATTGAACACTGAAGCTTTCTTT.

The chain carries TRBV19 and TRBJ2-7, with 9 bases aligning to TRBD2. CDR1 is LNHDA, CDR2 SQIVND, per germline (reference sequence). V gave up 6 bases and J gave up 7 bases; unmatched junction bases: 13. The CDR3 totals 15 residues. This CDR3 reads CASSTAGTSPAEQYF. CDR3 nucleotide sequence: TGTGCCAGTAGCACAGCCGGGACTAGCCCAGCAGAGCAGTACTTC. The variable domain in full, with the rest retrieved from reference TRBV19 and TRBJ2-7, is DGGITQSPKYLFRKEGQNVTLSCEQNLNHDAMYWYRQDPGQGLRLIYYSQIVNDFQKGDIAEGYSVSREKKESFPLTVTSAQKNPTAFYLCASSTAGTSPAEQYFGPGTRLTVT.

This chain links TRBV30 with TRBJ2-1; maybe TRBD1 (6 bases). The CDR3 contains 13 residues. Between the trimmed V and J ends, which lost 1 base and 2 bases, there was a span of 6 bases. The germline CDR1 and CDR2 sequences are GTSNPN and SVGIG (reference sequence). The CDR3 bases are TGTGCCTGGAGTGGGGGGCCCTACAATGAGCAGTTCTTC. Translating gives CAWSGGPYNEQFF. The complete variable domain, with remaining parts taken from reference TRBV30 and TRBJ2-1, reads SQTIHQWPATLVQPVGSPLSLECTVEGTSNPNLYWYRQAAGRGLQLLFYSVGIGQISSEVPQNLSASRPQDRQFILSSKKLLLSDSGFYLCAWSGGPYNEQFFGPGTRLTVL.